The clone carrying this T cell receptor beta chain occurred many times. The antigen is unknown. These data originate in a study of Graves' ophthalmopathy and Graves' hyperthyroidism. Study-level points and caveats: The model reached 70.59% sensitivity and 72.22% specificity for predicting ophthalmopathy progression. A majority of expanded thyroid clonotypes exceeding 0.001 frequency were likewise present in blood.

CDR3 length equals 15 residues. V lost 2 bases, J lost 0 bases, and 9 bases lay in between. The germline gives CDR1 SGDLS, CDR2 YYNGEE. The sequenced template was RNA, covering the TCR beta CDR3 region. HTBI primers were used in a first-round RT-PCR, which preceded a second-round multiplex PCR. TCRdb re-called the multiplex PCR reads through MiXCR, storing one row per CDR3 protein. This table holds approximately 640,000 distinct CDR3 sequences, over 40% found once. The TCR comes from an adult man with Graves' ophthalmopathy. Sequencing was performed on peripheral blood. The rearrangement uses TRBV9 and TRBJ1-3; D is perhaps TRBD1 (5 bases). The CDR3 loop is CASSVGGHSGNTIYF. Here the CDR3 DNA reads TGTGCCAGCAGCGTGGGAGGACACTCTGGAAACACCATATATTTT. The full variable domain, completed using reference TRBV9 and TRBJ1-3, is DSGVTQTPKHLITATGQRVTLRCSPRSGDLSVYWYQQSLDQGLQFLIQYYNGEERAKGNILERFSAQQFPDLHSELNLSSLELGDSALYFCASSVGGHSGNTIYFGEGSWLTVV.